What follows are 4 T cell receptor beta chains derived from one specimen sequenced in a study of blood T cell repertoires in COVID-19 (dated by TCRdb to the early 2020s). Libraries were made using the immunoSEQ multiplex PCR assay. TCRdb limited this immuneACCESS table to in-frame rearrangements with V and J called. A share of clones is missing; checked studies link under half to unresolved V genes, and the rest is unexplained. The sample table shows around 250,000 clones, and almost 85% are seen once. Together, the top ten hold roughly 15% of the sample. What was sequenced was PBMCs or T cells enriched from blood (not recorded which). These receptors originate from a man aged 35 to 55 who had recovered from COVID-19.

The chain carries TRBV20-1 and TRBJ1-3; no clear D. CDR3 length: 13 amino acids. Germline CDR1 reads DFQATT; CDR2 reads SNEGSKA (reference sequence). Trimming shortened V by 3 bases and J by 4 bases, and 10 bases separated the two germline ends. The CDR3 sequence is CSASRVSGNTIYF. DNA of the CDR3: TGCAGTGCTAGTCGCGTCTCCGGAAACACCATATATTTT.

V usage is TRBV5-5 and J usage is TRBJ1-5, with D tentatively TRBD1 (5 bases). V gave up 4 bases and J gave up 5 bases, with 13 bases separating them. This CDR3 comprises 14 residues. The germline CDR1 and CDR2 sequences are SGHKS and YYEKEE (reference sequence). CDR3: CASSRRTSDQPQHF. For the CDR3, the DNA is TGTGCCAGCAGCAGAAGGACATCCGATCAGCCCCAGCATTTT.

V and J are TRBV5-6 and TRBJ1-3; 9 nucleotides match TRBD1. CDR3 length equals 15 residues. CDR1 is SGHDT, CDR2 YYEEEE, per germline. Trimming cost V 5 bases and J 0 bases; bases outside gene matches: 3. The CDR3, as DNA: TGTGCCAGCAGTCCACAGGGGGCCTCTGGAAACACCATATATTTT. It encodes CASSPQGASGNTIYF. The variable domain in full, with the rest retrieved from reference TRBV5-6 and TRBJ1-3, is DAGVTQSPTHLIKTRGQQVTLRCSPKSGHDTVSWYQQALGQGPQFIFQYYEEEERQRGNFPDRFSGHQFPNYSSELNVNALLLGDSALYLCASSPQGASGNTIYFGEGSWLTVV.

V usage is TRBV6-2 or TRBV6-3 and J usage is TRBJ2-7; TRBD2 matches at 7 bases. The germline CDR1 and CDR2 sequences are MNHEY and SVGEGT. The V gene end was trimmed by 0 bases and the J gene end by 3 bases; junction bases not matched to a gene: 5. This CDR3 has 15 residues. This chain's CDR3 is CASSYSLGGDYEQYF. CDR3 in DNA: TGTGCCAGCAGTTACTCGCTTGGGGGGGACTACGAGCAGTACTTC.